Listed below are T cell receptor beta chains from one sample, sequenced in a study of cytomegalovirus exposure and HLA in healthy donors. Sequencing was performed with immunoSEQ multiplex PCR; in TCRdb, only in-frame clones are kept and a portion is missing. The sample totals roughly 120,000 clones. The sequenced sample consisted of PBMCs. The source of these receptors is a man between 18 and 29 years old in good health and CMV-seronegative. The CDR3 runs from the conserved cysteine through the conserved F or W. The D gene is left open where the match is weak.

TRBJ2-7 TRBD1 TRBV19 TGTGCCAGCGGACAGGCCCTCTCCTACGAGCAGTACTTC CASGQALSYEQYF
TRBJ1-1 NA TRBV9 TGTGCCAGCAGCGTAGCATTCGGGAACACTGAAGCTTTCTTT CASSVAFGNTEAFF
TRBJ2-7 TRBD2 TRBV2 TGTGCCAGCAGCGAAGGACTAGCGGGAATCCACGAGCAGTACTTC CASSEGLAGIHEQYF
TRBJ1-1 NA TRBV14 TGTGCCAGCAGCCAAGACCCGGGGGGCAAGGCTGAAGCTTTCTTT CASSQDPGGKAEAFF
TRBJ1-2 TRBD1 TRBV28 TGTGCCAGTACACCCGGACAGGGCGTTACTAACTATGGCTACACCTTC CASTPGQGVTNYGYTF
TRBJ2-1 NA TRBV5-6 TGTGCCAGCAGCTTGGCGCGGCAACGCTACAATGAGCAGTTCTTC CASSLARQRYNEQFF
TRBJ1-2 NA TRBV11-2 TGTGCCAGCAGCCTTACGGCGGGGGCCTCTAGGGGCTACACCTTC CASSLTAGASRGYTF
TRBJ1-3 NA TRBV5-1 TGCGCCAGCAGCGTGTTTTTCGGGGTGACCGAAGGAAACACCATATATTTT CASSVFFGVTEGNTIYF
TRBJ2-2 NA TRBV5-6 TGTGCCAGCAGCTTGAGGACAGTCACCGGGGAGCTGTTTTTT CASSLRTVTGELFF
TRBJ2-7 TRBD1 TRBV10-3 TGTGCCATCAGTACCGAACCTCAGGGGGCAGGGGAGCAGTACTTC CAISTEPQGAGEQYF
TRBJ2-1 NA TRBV5-1 TGCGCCAGCAGCCCGTCGGGGGTGGGGAACAATGAGCAGTTCTTC CASSPSGVGNNEQFF
TRBJ1-5 NA TRBV6-5 TGTGCCAGCGTGGGGGGACCCAATCAGCCCCAGCATTTT CASVGGPNQPQHF
TRBJ2-7 TRBD2 TRBV27 TGTGCCAGCAGTTGGGGGGGGATGGCCGAGCAGTACTTC CASSWGGMAEQYF
TRBJ1-2 TRBD1 TRBV19 TGTGCCAGTCTCCGGGACAGGGTCTCTGGCTACACCTTC CASLRDRVSGYTF
TRBJ1-1 NA TRBV9 TGTGCCAGCAGCGTAGCCTCAACCCCTGCGCCCACTGAAGCTTTCTTT CASSVASTPAPTEAFF
TRBJ2-5 TRBD2 TRBV5-1 TGCGCCAGCTGCGCGGGGGGGCCCCAAGAGACCCAGTACTTC CASCAGGPQETQYF
TRBJ2-3 TRBD1 TRBV5-1 TGCGCCAGCAGCTTGCAGGGGGCCACAGATACGCAGTATTTT CASSLQGATDTQYF
TRBJ1-1 NA TRBV6-5 TGTGCCAGCAGTTTAAGTTGGGCCACTGAAGCTTTCTTT CASSLSWATEAFF
TRBJ1-1 NA TRBV30 TGTGCCTGGAGTGTACTTTATACTGAAGCTTTCTTT CAWSVLYTEAFF
TRBJ1-2 TRBD1 TRBV5-6 TGTGCCAGTGTGGGGCAGGGGGATTTCTCTGGCTATGGCTACACCTTC CASVGQGDFSGYGYTF
TRBJ1-1 TRBD1 TRBV5-1 TGCGCCAGCAGCTTACAGGGGTCGGGCACTGAAGCTTTCTTT CASSLQGSGTEAFF
TRBJ2-7 TRBD1 TRBV5-4 TGTGCCAGCAGCTTGGGATCCCCGGGACAGGGCCACAACGAGCAGTACTTC CASSLGSPGQGHNEQYF
TRBJ2-7 TRBD1 TRBV29-1 TGCAGCGTAGGGACAGGTGATCTCAGGGCCGAGCAGTACTTC CSVGTGDLRAEQYF
TRBJ2-2 TRBD1 TRBV5-1 TGCGCCAGCAGCCTAGACAGGGGAGGGGAGCTGTTTTTT CASSLDRGGELFF
TRBJ2-3 NA TRBV30 TGTGCCTGGAGTGTAACCATAGCTACGCAGTATTTT CAWSVTIATQYF